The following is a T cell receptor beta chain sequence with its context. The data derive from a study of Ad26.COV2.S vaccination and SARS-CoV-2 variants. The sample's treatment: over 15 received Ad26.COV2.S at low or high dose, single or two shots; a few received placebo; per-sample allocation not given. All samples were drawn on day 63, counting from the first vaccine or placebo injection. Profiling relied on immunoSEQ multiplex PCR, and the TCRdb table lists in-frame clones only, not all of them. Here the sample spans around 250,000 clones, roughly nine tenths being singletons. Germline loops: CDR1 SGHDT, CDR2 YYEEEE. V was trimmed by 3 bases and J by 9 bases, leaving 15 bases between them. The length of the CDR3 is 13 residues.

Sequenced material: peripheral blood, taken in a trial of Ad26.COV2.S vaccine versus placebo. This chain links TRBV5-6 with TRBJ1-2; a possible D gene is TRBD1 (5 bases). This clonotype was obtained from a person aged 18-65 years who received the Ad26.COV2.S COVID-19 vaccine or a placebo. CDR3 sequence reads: CASSSADRGRYTF. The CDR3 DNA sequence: TGTGCCAGCAGCTCCGCTGATAGGGGCCGCTACACCTTC.